The 22 T cell receptor beta chains below all came from one sample that was sequenced in a study of OX40 agonist ivuxolimab in advanced cancers. TCRdb keeps only in-frame clones here, not all; method: immunoSEQ multiplex PCR. Of approximately 79,000 clones detected, about 85% appear once; the ten largest clones hold around 2.9%. The sequences come from CD4+ or CD8+ T cells sorted from blood, collected in a trial of the OX40 agonist ivuxolimab. All receptors derive from an adult with an advanced solid tumor such as melanoma, head and neck, liver or kidney cancer.

This clone was seen just once. The gene calls are TRBV30 and TRBJ2-5; TRBD2 matches 11 bases. The J segment lost 2 bases and the V segment lost 6 bases, leaving 2 bases of the junction unmatched. The CDR3 contains 13 residues. The germline V gene encodes CDR1 GTSNPN and CDR2 SVGIG (reference sequence). CDR3 amino acids: CACTSGGQETQYF. CDR3 nucleotides: TGTGCCTGCACTAGCGGGGGACAAGAGACCCAGTACTTC.

J is TRBJ1-3 and V is TRBV4-1, with D uncertain. Germline CDR1 MGHRA, CDR2 YSYEKL. With 5 bases removed from V and 4 bases from J, the gap between germline ends came to 6 bases. This CDR3 is 12 amino acids long. The CDR3 DNA is TGCGCCAGCAGCGTGGCGGGAAACACCATATATTTT. Its protein product is CASSVAGNTIYF.

This clone was seen just once. V is TRBV7-2 and J is TRBJ1-2; unclear D gene. V lost 5 bases, J lost 8 bases, and 12 bases lay in between. CDR3 length equals 12 residues. Germline CDR1 reads SGHTA; CDR2 reads FQGNSA. CDR3 nucleotides: TGTGCCAGCAGCACCGTCCCCGGAGGCTACACCTTC. Protein: CASSTVPGGYTF.

This clone qualifies as medium-sized. This chain joins TRBV2 and TRBJ1-5; D is uncertain. Between the trimmed V and J ends, which lost 6 bases and 1 base, there was a span of 10 bases. The V gene's germline CDR1 is SNHLY and CDR2 FYNNEI. The CDR3 totals 14 residues. Here the CDR3 reads CASRDGLSNQPQHF. CDR3 bases: TGTGCCAGCAGGGACGGACTGAGCAATCAGCCCCAGCATTTT.

The J gene is TRBJ2-7, the V gene TRBV5-1, with 7 bases lining up with TRBD1. The germline gives CDR1 SGHRS, CDR2 YFSETQ. V was clipped by 3 bases and J by 0 bases; unmatched bases: 6. This CDR3 has 15 amino acids. CDR3 in amino acids: CASSSNRDSSYEQYF. CDR3 bases: TGCGCCAGCAGCTCGAACCGGGACAGCTCCTACGAGCAGTACTTC. Using reference TRBV5-1 and TRBJ2-7 for the parts outside the CDR3, the full variable domain is KAGVTQTPRYLIKTRGQQVTLSCSPISGHRSVSWYQQTPGQGLQFLFEYFSETQRNKGNFPGRFSGRQFSNSRSEMNVSTLELGDSALYLCASSSNRDSSYEQYFGPGTRLTVT.

V usage is TRBV19 and J usage is TRBJ1-1; 8 bases match TRBD1. Trimming removed 4 bases from V and 1 base from J; junction bases left unmatched: 2. The CDR3 sequence is 14 residues long. Per the germline V gene, CDR1 is LNHDA and CDR2 is SQIVND (reference sequence). The CDR3 is CASSRTGTNTEAFF. The CDR3 DNA is TGTGCCAGTAGTAGGACAGGGACGAACACTGAAGCTTTCTTT.

The J gene is TRBJ2-1, the V gene TRBV5-4; D unresolved. Germline CDR1 is SGHNT and CDR2 is YYREEE (reference sequence). The V end was cut by 3 bases, the J end by 5 bases, with 12 bases between. The CDR3 length is 14 residues. CDR3 in DNA: TGTGCCAGCAGCTCCCATAAGGCGGACAATGAGCAGTTCTTC. Residues: CASSSHKADNEQFF. Full variable domain (missing parts from reference TRBV5-4 and TRBJ2-1): ETGVTQSPTHLIKTRGQQVTLRCSSQSGHNTVSWYQQALGQGPQFIFQYYREEENGRGNFPPRFSGLQFPNYSSELNVNALELDDSALYLCASSSHKADNEQFFGPGTRLTVL.

J is TRBJ2-6 and V is TRBV10-3; 8 positions match TRBD1. CDR3 length equals 16 residues. V shed 4 bases and J 0 bases; nucleotides not matched to a gene: 2. Germline V gene lookup returns CDR1 ENHRY and CDR2 SYGVKD. CDR3 nucleotides: TGTGCCATCAGTGGGACAGGGTTCTCTGGGGCCAACGTCCTGACTTTC. Encoded protein: CAISGTGFSGANVLTF.

This clone has just one count. V gene TRBV15 combines with J gene TRBJ2-3, with 10 bases that match TRBD2. Germline CDR1 and CDR2: LNHNV and YYDKDF (reference sequence). The CDR3 length is 20 residues. Losses at the gene ends were 0 bases for V and 8 bases for J; bases not matched to a gene: 20. The CDR3 DNA sequence: TGTGCCACCAGCAGAGATCCGAGCGGCTTTGGACTAGCGGTTCTGGGTACGCAGTATTTT. Residues: CATSRDPSGFGLAVLGTQYF.

This chain connects TRBV9 to TRBJ2-5; possibly TRBD1 or TRBD2 for D (5 bases each). TRBJ2-7 matches the DNA end more closely, so the J call is doubtful. This CDR3 comprises 16 residues. CDR1 SGDLS and CDR2 YYNGEE come from the germline V gene. For the CDR3, the DNA is TGTGCCAGCAGCGTTATTACAGGAGGAGGCTCCTACGAGCAGTACTTC. Translating it yields CASSVITGGGSYEQYF.

The V and J genes are TRBV6-6 and TRBJ1-2; TRBD1 is a possible D gene (5 bases). CDR3 length equals 13 residues. The germline V gene encodes CDR1 MNHNY and CDR2 SVGAGI (reference sequence). Trimming pared 2 bases from V and 8 bases from J, leaving 12 bases between. The CDR3 protein is CASSYPPGDGYTF. CDR3 bases: TGTGCCAGCAGTTACCCTCCGGGGGACGGCTACACCTTC.

As to this clone: The same CDR3 arises from other DNA sequences in this sample as well. The chain links TRBV6-5 to TRBJ1-2; TRBD1 is a possible D gene (5 bases). The length of the CDR3 is 14 residues. Germline V gene sequence: CDR1 MNHEY, CDR2 SVGAGI. The V end lost 2 bases, the J end lost 3 bases, and 10 bases lay between the germline ends. The DNA of the CDR3 is TGTGCCAGCAGTTACGGCGGCAGGGACTATGGCTACACCTTC. It is translated as CASSYGGRDYGYTF.

V is TRBV10-2 and J is TRBJ2-1, with D possibly TRBD2 on 5 matching bases. The V end lost 8 bases, the J end lost 0 bases, and 8 bases lay between the germline ends. This CDR3 comprises 13 residues. The V gene's germline CDR1 is WSHSY and CDR2 SAAADI. CDR3 in DNA: TGCGCCAGCCAACTAGGCTCCTACAATGAGCAGTTCTTC. This encodes CASQLGSYNEQFF.

CDR3 coding DNA: TGTGCCAGCAGTGTGCCGGAACAGGGAACTGGCTACACCTTC. Amino acids: CASSVPEQGTGYTF. The chain is built from TRBV2 and TRBJ1-2; possible D gene TRBD1, 6 bases. The V and J ends lost 4 bases and 7 bases respectively, with 16 bases between them. Germline-derived CDR1 and CDR2 are SNHLY and FYNNEI. The CDR3 loop spans 14 amino acids.

The chain joins TRBV9 to TRBJ2-2, with 10 bases that match TRBD2. V trimming: 2 bases; J trimming: 1 base; junction bases outside the gene matches: 5. The CDR3 loop spans 17 amino acids. Germline V gene data show CDR1 as SGDLS and CDR2 as YYNGEE. This CDR3 reads CASSVNSGGLNTGELFF. The DNA of the CDR3 is TGTGCCAGCAGCGTTAATAGCGGGGGGCTGAACACCGGGGAGCTGTTTTTT.

The V gene is TRBV11-2, the J gene TRBJ2-2; the match to TRBD1 covers 7 bases. CDR1 is SGHAT and CDR2 is FQNNGV in the germline V gene. Trimming at V came to 4 bases and at J to 5 bases, leaving 4 bases not matched to a gene. This CDR3 spans 14 amino acids. The CDR3 nucleotides are TGTGCCAGCAGCTCCCAACAGGGGACCGGGGAGCTGTTTTTT. Protein product: CASSSQQGTGELFF.

This chain connects TRBV28 to TRBJ1-1; D not resolved. In germline, CDR1 is MDHEN, CDR2 SYDVKM. The CDR3 spans 10 residues. V was trimmed by 9 bases and J by 1 base, leaving 3 bases between them. The chain's CDR3 is CASGNTEAFF. Written as DNA, the CDR3 is TGTGCCAGTGGGAACACTGAAGCTTTCTTT.

The chain is built from TRBV4-1 and TRBJ1-6; D unresolved. Germline V CDR1 and CDR2: MGHRA, YSYEKL. There are 12 residues in the CDR3. The V and J ends lost 1 base and 14 bases respectively, with 9 bases between them. CDR3 loop: CASSQVNSALHF. DNA for the CDR3: TGCGCCAGCAGCCAAGTAAATTCGGCCCTCCACTTT.

The genes are TRBV6-1 and TRBJ1-2; 10 nucleotides line up with TRBD1. CDR3 length: 13 residues. Trimming cost V 7 bases and J 8 bases; bases outside gene matches: 7. Germline-derived CDR1 and CDR2 are MNHNS and SASEGT. CDR3 in DNA: TGTGCCAGCAAGTATCCGGGACAGGGGGGCTACACCTTC. Its translation: CASKYPGQGGYTF.

J is TRBJ2-3 and V is TRBV9, with unresolved D. CDR3 length: 16 residues. Trimming took 4 bases from V and 3 from J, leaving 18 bases between them. Germline CDR1 SGDLS, CDR2 YYNGEE. The CDR3 DNA is TGTGCCAGCAGCCGCAGTATGGGCGGCTCGACAGATACGCAGTATTTT. It translates to CASSRSMGGSTDTQYF.

The table lists this clone with a count of one. The chain recombines TRBV5-1 with TRBJ2-1; D unclear. V lost 0 bases, J lost 8 bases, and 6 bases lay in between. The V gene's germline CDR1 is SGHRS and CDR2 YFSETQ. This CDR3 contains 12 residues. The CDR3 DNA is TGCGCCAGCAGCTTGGGACGCGATGAGCAGTTCTTC. The encoded protein is CASSLGRDEQFF.

This clone showed up just once. The chain joins TRBV18 to TRBJ2-4; D might be TRBD1 (5 bases). The CDR3 consists of 16 residues. CDR1 is KGHSH, CDR2 LQKENI, per germline. Trimming removed 3 bases from V and 2 bases from J, with 14 bases in between. The chain's CDR3 is CASSPILAGPKNIQYF. The CDR3 nucleotides read TGTGCCAGCTCACCCATCCTCGCAGGGCCCAAAAACATTCAGTACTTC.